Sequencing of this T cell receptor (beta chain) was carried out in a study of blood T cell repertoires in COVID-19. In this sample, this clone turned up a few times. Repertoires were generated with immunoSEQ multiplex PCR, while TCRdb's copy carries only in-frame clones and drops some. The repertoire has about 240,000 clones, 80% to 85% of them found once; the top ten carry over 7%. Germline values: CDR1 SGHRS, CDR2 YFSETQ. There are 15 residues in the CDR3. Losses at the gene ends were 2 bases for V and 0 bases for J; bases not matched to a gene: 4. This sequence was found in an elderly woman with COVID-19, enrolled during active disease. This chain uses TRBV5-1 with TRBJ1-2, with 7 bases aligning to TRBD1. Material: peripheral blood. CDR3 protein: CASSLQGLPNYGYTF. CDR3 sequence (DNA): TGCGCCAGCAGCTTACAGGGGCTCCCTAACTATGGCTACACCTTC. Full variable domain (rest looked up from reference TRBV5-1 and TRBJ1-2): KAGVTQTPRYLIKTRGQQVTLSCSPISGHRSVSWYQQTPGQGLQFLFEYFSETQRNKGNFPGRFSGRQFSNSRSEMNVSTLELGDSALYLCASSLQGLPNYGYTFGSGTRLTVV.